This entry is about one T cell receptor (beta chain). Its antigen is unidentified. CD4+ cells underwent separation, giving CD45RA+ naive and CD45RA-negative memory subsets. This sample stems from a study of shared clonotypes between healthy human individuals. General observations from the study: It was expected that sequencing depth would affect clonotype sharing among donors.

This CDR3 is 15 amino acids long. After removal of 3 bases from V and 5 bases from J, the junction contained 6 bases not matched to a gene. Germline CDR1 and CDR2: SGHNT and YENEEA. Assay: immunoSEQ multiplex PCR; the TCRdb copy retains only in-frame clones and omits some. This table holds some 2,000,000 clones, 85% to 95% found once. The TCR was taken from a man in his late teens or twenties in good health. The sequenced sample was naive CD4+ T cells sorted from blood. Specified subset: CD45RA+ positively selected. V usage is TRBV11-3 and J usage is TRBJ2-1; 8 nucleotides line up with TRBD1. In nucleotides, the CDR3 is TGTGCCAGCAGCTTTCATGGACAGGGTGACAATGAGCAGTTCTTC. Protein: CASSFHGQGDNEQFF. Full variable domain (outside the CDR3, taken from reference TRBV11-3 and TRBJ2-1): EAGVVQSPRYKIIEKKQPVAFWCNPISGHNTLYWYLQNLGQGPELLIRYENEEAVDDSQLPKDRFSAERLKGVDSTLKIQPAELGDSAVYLCASSFHGQGDNEQFFGPGTRLTVL.